This TCR beta chain emerged from a study of CD8 T cells in Susac syndrome. RNA was extracted with the RNeasy kit, and a quantity of about 0.45 to 1 ug was reverse transcribed using random hexamers. Multiplex immunoSEQ PCR targeted 54 Vbeta and 13 Jbeta TCR beta segments. TCRdb re-derived calls from the immunoSEQ multiplex PCR reads in MiXCR, one entry per CDR3 protein. Of 200,000 or so distinct CDR3 sequences in the sample, approximately 90% were seen once. Negative isolation yielded the CD8+ and CD4+ T cells, while FACS enriched the TEMRA cells. The sequence was collected from a human donor with multiple sclerosis. Sequenced sample: CD8+ T cells from PBMCs.

The DNA of the CDR3 is TGTGCCAGCAGTTTCCCCCGAGCGGCGGCCGGGGGGGATACGCAGTATTTT. It yields the protein CASSFPRAAAGGDTQYF. The chain combines TRBV28 with TRBJ2-3, with 7 positions matching TRBD2. CDR1 and CDR2 (germline): MDHEN, SYDVKM. The V segment lost 3 bases and the J segment 6 bases; nucleotides outside the gene matches: 15. This CDR3 is 17 amino acids long.